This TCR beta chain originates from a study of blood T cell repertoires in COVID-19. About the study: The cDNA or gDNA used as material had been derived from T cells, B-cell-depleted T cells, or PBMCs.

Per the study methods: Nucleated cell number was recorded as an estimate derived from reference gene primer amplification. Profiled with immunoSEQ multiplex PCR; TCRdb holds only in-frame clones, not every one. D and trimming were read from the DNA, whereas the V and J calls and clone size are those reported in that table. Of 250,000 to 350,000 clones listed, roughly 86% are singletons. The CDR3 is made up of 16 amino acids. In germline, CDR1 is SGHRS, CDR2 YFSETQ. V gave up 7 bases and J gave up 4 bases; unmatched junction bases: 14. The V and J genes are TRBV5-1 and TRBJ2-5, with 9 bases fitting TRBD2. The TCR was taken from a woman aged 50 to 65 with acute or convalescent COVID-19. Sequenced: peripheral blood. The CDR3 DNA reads TGCGCCAGCCAGGGTAGCGGGAGTCGTAGTCGAGAGACCCAGTACTTC. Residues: CASQGSGSRSRETQYF.